The subject of this entry is one T cell receptor (beta chain). CDR3 length equals 19 residues. Trimming cost V 0 bases and J 1 base, with 19 bases left between them. Germline V gives CDR1 SGHNT, CDR2 YENEEA. This sample was included in a study of shared T cell receptors in the human thymus. This table comes from immunoSEQ multiplex PCR, and its TCRdb copy is limited to in-frame clones, with some not included. The sample lists roughly 550,000 clones; 78% were seen once. This sample also appeared in a second study, on human thymus T cells. That work contributes: Among the donors, all were healthy Finnish infants having corrective surgery for congenital heart defects. The thymus was resected at corrective cardiac surgery. Both thymic and peripheral blood repertoires showed apparently biased V and J usage. Related studies noted strongly shared thymic repertoires across unrelated people.

The clonotype originates from a boy in the first two years of life with a congenital heart defect. Sequencing was performed on thymocytes. The chain links TRBV11-3 to TRBJ2-1; D possibly corresponds to TRBD2 (6 bases). The CDR3 reads CASSLDTPGASESYNEQFF. In nucleotides, the CDR3 is TGTGCCAGCAGCTTAGATACCCCCGGGGCTAGCGAGTCCTACAATGAGCAGTTCTTC.